This T cell receptor beta chain was observed in a study of T cell repertoires in cytomegalovirus infection. About the study: TCR beta signatures that were public indicated CMV infection and matching HLA type. Study results and caveats: Clonotypes of TCR beta that were HLA-C-restricted and CMV-specific dominated the ex vivo response. Carriage of CMV together with the relevant HLA was identifiable through cumulative public TCR beta family frequency.

About this clonotype itself: Its antigen remains unidentified.

TCRdb re-called the reads through MiXCR, storing one row per CDR3 protein. The profile covers roughly 990,000 distinct CDR3 sequences, with 31% appearing a single time and over 12% taken by the ten largest. Germline CDR1 is LNHDA and CDR2 is SQIVND (reference sequence). V lost 10 bases and J 1 base, leaving 16 bases between the germline ends. The CDR3 totals 14 residues. The chain couples TRBV19 to TRBJ1-1; D may be TRBD1 (6 bases). The sample in question was cultured CD8+ T cells from PBMCs, obtained from culture after CMV antigen stimulation. The sequence was obtained from a human donor in good health (CMV status not recorded). Some clones in this sample may be carry-over from other donors' samples. CDR3 nucleotides: TGTGCCACTCTGGCGGGGGGCCCGAACACTGAAGCTTTCTTT. It translates to CATLAGGPNTEAFF.